This T cell receptor (beta chain) stems from a study of cytomegalovirus exposure and HLA in healthy donors. In the study overall: Assignment to the Caucasian-associated ancestry cluster applied to approximately 80% of the approximately 420 genotyped donors. Study observations and caveats: Later on, an analysis tied approximately 17,000 TCR beta sequences to HLA alleles at 0.05 false discovery rate. A missense variant in DCLRE1C was later tied to TCR beta V- and J-gene trimming.

Primers included in the PCR were 60 Vbeta and 13 Jbeta primers. The table came from immunoSEQ multiplex PCR; TCRdb's copy has only in-frame clones and leaves some out. The profile covers approximately 170,000 clones, with 60% to 85% appearing a single time and about 0.69% taken by the ten largest. V was shortened by 3 bases and J by 6 bases, with 13 bases between the two germline ends. The length of the CDR3 is 14 residues. CDR1 SGDLS and CDR2 YYNGEE come from the germline V gene. Of note for this clone: Its antigen is not known.

This sequence originates from a female donor in good health and CMV-seronegative. The chain links TRBV9 to TRBJ2-1, with D possibly matching TRBD2 (6 bases). Sequencing was carried out using PBMCs. The DNA for the CDR3 is TGTGCCAGCAGCGGGAGGGTAGGATTCAATGAGCAGTTCTTC. It codes for CASSGRVGFNEQFF.